This TCR beta chain was found in a study of Tregs in tolerant kidney transplant recipients. This CDR3 region has 17 residues. Trimming cost V 11 bases and J 7 bases; bases outside gene matches: 20. Germline lookup yields CDR1 LNHDA and CDR2 SQIVND (reference sequence). As regards this clone: Its cognate antigen is unknown.

Study results and limitations: Biological reproducibility was not directly addressed in this study. The small number of patients limits these findings pending further validation.

Only in-frame clones appear in the TCRdb table, and some are missing; sequencing was by immunoSEQ multiplex PCR. The table records about 69,000 clones, around nine tenths of them present only once. This clonotype was obtained from a human donor who received a combined kidney and bone marrow transplant. Sequencing used CD4+ T cells from blood, obtained before the transplant. V is TRBV19 and J is TRBJ2-1, with 10 positions matching TRBD2. The CDR3 is CACQLSSTSGKSNEQFF. CDR3 DNA: TGTGCCTGCCAGCTGTCTAGCACTAGCGGGAAAAGTAATGAGCAGTTCTTC.